This is a list of T cell receptor beta chains from one sample in a study of T-cell memory formation after mild COVID-19. TCRdb ran MiXCR on the 5' RACE reads and lists one entry per CDR3 protein. The sample lists fewer than 450,000 distinct CDR3 sequences, 21% occurring once. Specimen: PBMCs or a T cell subset sorted from them (not recorded which). These receptors were obtained from an adult woman who had mild COVID-19 (a few samples of this study predate the infection). Cell type and time point are not known. CDR3s leave out the opening cysteine and the closing phenylalanine or tryptophan. Each record gives: V gene, clone size, J gene, CDR3 protein. Size is stated for part of the rows, as once, few or many counts, or as a class when the clone is expanded.

V gene: TRBV12-3/TRBV12-4
clone size: .
J gene: TRBJ1-6
CDR3 protein: ASRLRGIGSPLH

V gene: TRBV30
clone size: few
J gene: TRBJ2-7
CDR3 protein: AWSFGQGAYEQY

V gene: TRBV6-5
clone size: .
J gene: TRBJ1-2
CDR3 protein: ASSYSSARFGYT

V gene: TRBV5-1
clone size: few
J gene: TRBJ2-5
CDR3 protein: ASSSGRQGFHLETQY

V gene: TRBV6-1
clone size: .
J gene: TRBJ2-3
CDR3 protein: ASSETAGDTQY

V gene: TRBV29-1
clone size: .
J gene: TRBJ2-7
CDR3 protein: SVRTGGYEQY

V gene: TRBV10-3
clone size: few
J gene: TRBJ2-5
CDR3 protein: AIRNSYQETQY

V gene: TRBV4-2
clone size: .
J gene: TRBJ1-1
CDR3 protein: ASSQTSGQTNTEAF

V gene: TRBV9
clone size: .
J gene: TRBJ1-1
CDR3 protein: ASSVEWANTEAF

V gene: TRBV9
clone size: few
J gene: TRBJ2-3
CDR3 protein: ASSDDVSDVTDTQY

V gene: TRBV4-1
clone size: .
J gene: TRBJ1-5
CDR3 protein: ASSQEGTVPNSNQPQH

V gene: TRBV4-2
clone size: many
J gene: TRBJ1-2
CDR3 protein: ASSQQFDGQAGYT

V gene: TRBV29-1
clone size: .
J gene: TRBJ1-2
CDR3 protein: SGTSTGLQDGYT

V gene: TRBV9
clone size: few
J gene: TRBJ1-5
CDR3 protein: ASSATGSRNQPQH

V gene: TRBV29-1
clone size: few
J gene: TRBJ2-2
CDR3 protein: SVEAGTGMYTGELF

V gene: TRBV9
clone size: .
J gene: TRBJ2-7
CDR3 protein: ASSGPSSSGRAYEQY